One sample yielded the 23 T cell receptor beta chains listed below, sequenced in a study of CD8 T cells in ankylosing spondylitis. TCRdb re-derived calls from the 5' RACE reads in MiXCR, one entry per CDR3 protein. The repertoire includes 300,000 to 400,000 distinct CDR3 sequences, around 10% of them detected once, and roughly 9% sits in the top ten. Specimen: blood, either unsorted or a sorted T cell fraction (not recorded which). Receptor source: a female donor with ankylosing spondylitis or in good health (not recorded which).

V gene TRBV5-1 combines with J gene TRBJ2-1, with D perhaps matching TRBD1 or TRBD2 (5 bases each). Trimming pared 1 base from V and 7 bases from J, leaving 9 bases between. The V gene's germline CDR1 is SGHRS and CDR2 YFSETQ. This CDR3 is 13 amino acids long. The CDR3 loop is CASSLSGLNEQFF. CDR3 nucleotide sequence: TGCGCCAGCAGCTTGTCGGGGCTGAATGAGCAGTTCTTC.

This clonotype was picked up a small number of times. The rearrangement links TRBV12-3 or TRBV12-4 to TRBJ2-2, with a tentative D call TRBD2 (7 bases). This CDR3 has 16 amino acids. V lost 2 bases and J lost 5, with 15 bases in between. The CDR3 DNA is TGTGCCAGCAGTTTAAGGGGGGGATTGGGGACCGGGGAGCTGTTTTTT. The encoded protein is CASSLRGGLGTGELFF.

This clonotype was detected a few times. This chain links TRBV12-3 or TRBV12-4 with TRBJ1-3; 7 bases line up with TRBD1. V was pared by 6 bases and J by 4 bases, with 12 bases of the junction left unmatched. There are 16 residues in the CDR3. The CDR3 bases are TGTGCCAGCAGCCTAGGGACAGAACGACTGGGAAACACCATATATTTT. Protein product: CASSLGTERLGNTIYF.

This clonotype was recorded many times. The chain employs TRBV10-3 and TRBJ2-2; D is unresolved. The CDR3 runs 15 residues. The germline V gene has CDR1 ENHRY and CDR2 SYGVKD. Trimming took off 0 bases at V and 5 bases at J, with 10 bases between the two ends. CDR3 amino acids: CAISESMSQTGELFF. The CDR3 DNA reads TGTGCCATCAGTGAGTCGATGTCCCAAACCGGGGAGCTGTTTTTT.

A few counts support this clonotype. The chain carries TRBV7-9 and TRBJ2-7, with D possibly TRBD1 on 5 matching bases. CDR1 is SEHNR and CDR2 is FQNEAQ in the germline V gene (reference sequence). The CDR3 sequence is 16 residues long. Trimming removed 4 bases from V and 3 bases from J, with 19 bases in between. The CDR3 region has the DNA TGTGCCAGCAGCTCCCCAGGGTCCCCACTTCGCTACGAGCAGTACTTC. Translating it yields CASSSPGSPLRYEQYF.

This clonotype was seen repeatedly, ten times or more. The chain couples TRBV6-1 to TRBJ2-2, with 11 nucleotides matching TRBD2. Germline CDR1 is MNHNS and CDR2 is SASEGT. This CDR3 is 16 amino acids long. V gave up 6 bases and J gave up 3 bases; unmatched junction bases: 6. As DNA, the CDR3 is TGTGCCAGCAGGGATCTAGCGGGAGGCCACACCGGGGAGCTGTTTTTT. Its translation is CASRDLAGGHTGELFF.

This clonotype has ten or more counts. This sequence joins TRBV7-2 and TRBJ2-1; perhaps TRBD1 as D (5 bases). The CDR3 contains 13 residues. V was pared by 5 bases and J by 4 bases, with 9 bases between. Germline V lookup: CDR1 SGHTA, CDR2 FQGNSA. The CDR3 DNA sequence: TGTGCCAGCAGCCAGGGTCGTTACAATGAGCAGTTCTTC. The encoded protein is CASSQGRYNEQFF.

The table lists this clonotype with a few counts. V usage is TRBV7-9 and J usage is TRBJ2-7, with TRBD1 identical over 8 bases. In germline, CDR1 is SEHNR, CDR2 FQNEAQ (reference sequence). V was clipped by 5 bases and J by 3 bases; unmatched bases: 6. There are 14 residues in the CDR3. This CDR3 is CASSPRDRYYEQYF. The CDR3 coding sequence is TGTGCCAGCAGCCCCCGGGACAGGTACTACGAGCAGTACTTC.

This clonotype was seen a few times. The chain links TRBV7-2 to TRBJ2-3, with D possibly being TRBD2 (5 bases). The germline V gene has CDR1 SGHTA and CDR2 FQGNSA. Deletions cut 1 base from V and 6 bases from J, with 20 bases between. The CDR3 spans 17 residues. The CDR3 here is CASSLGWQRRSRDTQYF. The CDR3 DNA is TGTGCCAGCAGCTTAGGATGGCAGCGGAGATCGCGGGATACGCAGTATTTT.

This clonotype was detected only a few times. The chain uses TRBV4-2 and TRBJ2-7, with TRBD2 matching 11 bases. Germline CDR1 LGHNA, CDR2 YNFKEQ. The J segment lost 4 bases and the V segment lost 1 base, leaving 3 bases of the junction unmatched. CDR3 length equals 15 residues. In nucleotides, the CDR3 is TGTGCCAGCAGCCAAGTCGGGACTAGCGGATACGAGCAGTACTTC. Its translation is CASSQVGTSGYEQYF.

This clonotype was detected many times. This chain joins TRBV6-1 and TRBJ2-1; TRBD1 matches 7 bases. The germline V gene encodes CDR1 MNHNS and CDR2 SASEGT. V lost 7 bases, J lost 7 bases, and 10 bases stayed unmatched. This CDR3 spans 14 amino acids. The CDR3 nucleotides are TGTGCCAGCAAATCGGGACAGACCCTTAATGAGCAGTTCTTC. This encodes CASKSGQTLNEQFF.

In its sample, this clonotype was seen a few times. The V and J genes are TRBV5-5 and TRBJ1-1; tentatively, D is TRBD1 (5 bases). The CDR3 sequence is 15 residues long. Germline V gene data show CDR1 as SGHKS and CDR2 as YYEKEE (reference sequence). The V and J ends lost 3 bases and 5 bases respectively, with 17 bases between them. CDR3 coding DNA: TGTGCCAGCAGCTATGGGAAAGGGGTCGGGACTGAAGCTTTCTTT. It is translated as CASSYGKGVGTEAFF.

There are many counts of this clonotype. The chain recombines TRBV20-1 with TRBJ2-7; D is possibly TRBD2 (6 bases). The CDR3 extends over 12 amino acids. Looked up from germline, CDR1 is DFQATT and CDR2 is SNEGSKA (reference sequence). The ends were cut back, 3 bases at V and 9 bases at J, with 15 bases in the middle. CDR3 DNA: TGCAGTGCTAGCGGGAGCGTAGTTGGGCAGTACTTC. This gives the protein CSASGSVVGQYF.

This clonotype has at least ten counts. The rearrangement joins TRBV4-2 to TRBJ1-2, with D uncertain. Germline V gene lookup returns CDR1 LGHNA and CDR2 YNFKEQ. The CDR3 has 14 amino acids. Between the trimmed V and J ends, which lost 0 bases and 8 bases, there was a span of 13 bases. CDR3 coding DNA: TGTGCCAGCAGCCAAGAGGGTTCCGGGTTCGGCTACACCTTC. This encodes CASSQEGSGFGYTF.

This clonotype has a count of ten or more. The chain links TRBV29-1 to TRBJ1-1; no clear D gene. The CDR3 sequence is 12 residues long. Trimming removed 4 bases at V and 6 bases at J, with 12 bases between. Germline CDR1 is SQVTM and CDR2 is ANQGSEA. CDR3 sequence reads: CSVVHHGAEAFF. The DNA for the CDR3 is TGCAGCGTTGTCCACCATGGGGCTGAAGCTTTCTTT. The full variable domain, completed using reference TRBV29-1 and TRBJ1-1, is SAVISQKPSRDICQRGTSLTIQCQVDSQVTMMFWYRQQPGQSLTLIATANQGSEATYESGFVIDKFPISRPNLTFSTLTVSNMSPEDSSIYLCSVVHHGAEAFFGQGTRLTVV.

This chain joins TRBV5-1 and TRBJ2-5, with 7 bases matching TRBD1. After removal of 0 bases from V and 1 base from J, the junction contained 6 bases not matched to a gene. This CDR3 is built from 16 residues. Germline assignment: CDR1 SGHRS and CDR2 YFSETQ. The CDR3 sequence is CASSLGPGQVQETQYF. In DNA form, the CDR3 reads TGCGCCAGCAGCTTGGGCCCCGGACAGGTCCAAGAGACCCAGTACTTC. The variable domain in full, with the rest retrieved from reference TRBV5-1 and TRBJ2-5, is KAGVTQTPRYLIKTRGQQVTLSCSPISGHRSVSWYQQTPGQGLQFLFEYFSETQRNKGNFPGRFSGRQFSNSRSEMNVSTLELGDSALYLCASSLGPGQVQETQYFGPGTRLLVL.

This clonotype was detected only once. Just one base apart from a much larger clone, this may be a read error. The chain recombines TRBV7-2 with TRBJ2-1; the D is unclear. V dropped 1 base and J dropped 10 bases, with 5 bases sitting between them. The V gene's germline CDR1 is SGHTA and CDR2 FQGNSA. The CDR3 is 11 amino acids. The CDR3: CASSLVVEQFF. Written as DNA, the CDR3 is TGTGCCAGCAGCTTAGTTGTCGAGCAGTTCTTC.

This clonotype was counted only a few times. The chain joins TRBV7-3 to TRBJ2-1; D remains ambiguous. V was shortened by 5 bases and J by 4 bases, with 12 bases between the two germline ends. This CDR3 comprises 14 residues. Germline V lookup: CDR1 SGHTA, CDR2 FQGTGA. In DNA, the CDR3 is TGTGCCAGCAGCCCAGGATCACTGTACAATGAGCAGTTCTTC. It translates to CASSPGSLYNEQFF.

This chain links TRBV7-8 with TRBJ2-5; 8 bases map to TRBD1. The V segment lost 6 bases and the J segment 2 bases; nucleotides outside the gene matches: 17. The CDR3 sequence is 18 residues long. Germline CDR1 is SGHVS and CDR2 is FQNEAQ. CDR3 sequence: CASRLIRSGGQGQETQYF. CDR3 nucleotides: TGTGCCAGCAGACTTATTAGGTCAGGGGGCCAGGGGCAAGAGACCCAGTACTTC.

As for this clonotype: This may be a read error, as it is one base from a much larger clone. The chain joins TRBV27 to TRBJ1-1; unclear D gene. The CDR3 contains 14 residues. V shed 8 bases and J shed 4 bases, with 17 bases lying between them. CDR1 and CDR2 (germline): MNHEY, SMNVEV (reference sequence). The CDR3 DNA follows: TGTGCCAGCCACTCGAGGTCTCATAGCACTGAAGCTTTCTTT. This encodes CASHSRSHSTEAFF.

This clonotype turned up a few times. The genes are TRBV5-1 and TRBJ2-1; TRBD2 aligns across 10 bases. The V gene end was trimmed by 2 bases and the J gene end by 4 bases; junction bases not matched to a gene: 6. Germline V gene data show CDR1 as SGHRS and CDR2 as YFSETQ. This CDR3 is built from 16 residues. The CDR3 reads CASSLTSGGGYNEQFF. The CDR3 DNA reads as TGCGCCAGCAGCTTAACGAGCGGGGGGGGTTACAATGAGCAGTTCTTC.

The chain combines TRBV20-1 with TRBJ2-1, with 14 bases that match TRBD2. CDR3 length equals 16 residues. From germline, CDR1 is DFQATT and CDR2 SNEGSKA (reference sequence). J gave up 4 bases and V 5 bases, and 7 bases lay outside the gene matches. In DNA form, the CDR3 reads TGCAGTGCTCCGCCGGGACTAGCGGGGGTATACAATGAGCAGTTCTTC. Its translation: CSAPPGLAGVYNEQFF.

Concerning this clonotype: One end of the junction does not line up with germline, which may come from a read error. This rearrangement joins TRBV12-3 or TRBV12-4 to TRBJ1-5; D remains unclear. The CDR3 runs to 15 residues. The chain's CDR3 is CGSSPVIGSNQPQHF. CDR3 nucleotide sequence: TGTGGCAGCAGCCCGGTGATTGGCTCTAATCAGCCCCAGCATTTT.